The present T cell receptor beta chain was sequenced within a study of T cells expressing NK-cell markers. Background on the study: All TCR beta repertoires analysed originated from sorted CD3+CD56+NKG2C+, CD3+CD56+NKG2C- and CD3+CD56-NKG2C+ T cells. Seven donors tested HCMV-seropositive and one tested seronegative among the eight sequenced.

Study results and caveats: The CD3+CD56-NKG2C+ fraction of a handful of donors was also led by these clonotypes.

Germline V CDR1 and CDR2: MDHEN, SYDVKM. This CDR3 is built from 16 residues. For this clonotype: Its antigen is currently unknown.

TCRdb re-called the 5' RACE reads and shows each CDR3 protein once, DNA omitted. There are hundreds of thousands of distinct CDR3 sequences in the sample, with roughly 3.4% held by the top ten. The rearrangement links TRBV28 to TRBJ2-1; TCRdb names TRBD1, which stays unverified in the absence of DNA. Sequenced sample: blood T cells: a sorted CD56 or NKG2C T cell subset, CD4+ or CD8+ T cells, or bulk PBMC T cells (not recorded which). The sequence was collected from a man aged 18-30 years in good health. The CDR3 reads CASSSPGADSYNEQFF.